This is a list of T cell receptor beta chains from one sample in a study of blood T cell repertoires in COVID-19. The table came from immunoSEQ multiplex PCR; TCRdb's copy has only in-frame clones and leaves some out. The sample lists 100,000 to 150,000 clones, under 90% occurring once. The sample was peripheral blood. The receptors were gathered from a woman aged 55-70 years with acute or convalescent COVID-19. Both conserved end residues are trimmed from each CDR3. Some rows mark clone size as missing; the rest say once, few, many or name a class of expanded clone.

v_gene	abundance	len	j_gene	CDR3aa
TRBV5-1	-	14	TRBJ1-4	ASSLATGGAGEKLF
TRBV7-2	once	14	TRBJ1-2	ASSPSGGGGIYGYT
TRBV2	-	13	TRBJ1-2	ARGGTGDQTYGYT
TRBV18	-	13	TRBJ1-5	ASSSDREGSQPQH
TRBV6-5	-	14	TRBJ1-2	ASSSTVSGRVGGYT
TRBV19	-	12	TRBJ1-1	ASSIGGLNTEAF
TRBV10-3	-	14	TRBJ1-3	AISEGQGVNRNTIY
TRBV6-5	few	13	TRBJ1-4	ATRSSSYGGISLF
TRBV7-8	few	13	TRBJ2-4	ASSPDRVRGDIQY
TRBV13	-	14	TRBJ1-1	ASSFRLDRGTTEAF
TRBV5-6	-	11	TRBJ1-2	ASSFRVDYGYT
TRBV7-6	-	12	TRBJ2-1	ADMGLAVYNEQF
TRBV10-3	-	13	TRBJ1-3	AISDTGGSGNTIY
TRBV6-5	-	11	TRBJ1-1	ASWRLMNTEAF
TRBV7-2	-	10	TRBJ1-5	ASSLFGQPQH
TRBV2	-	9	TRBJ2-3	ASRGGDTQY
TRBV20-1	-	10	TRBJ1-5	SASPGNQPQH
TRBV7-8	-	12	TRBJ2-1	ASSLSTVDDEQF
TRBV20-1	few	12	TRBJ1-2	SASRASGMDGYT
TRBV6-5	-	11	TRBJ2-3	ASSSGQSDTQY
TRBV20-1	-	12	TRBJ1-1	SASSRPTGGEAF
TRBV30	once	11	TRBJ1-1	AWRTDANTEAF
TRBV19	-	16	TRBJ1-1	ASSNRRDRGLPNTEAF
TRBV11-2	-	13	TRBJ1-1	ASSLRQGSNTEAF
TRBV12-3/TRBV12-4	-	11	TRBJ1-5	ASSLYQGQPQH
TRBV11-2	-	14	TRBJ2-3	ASSRRRDSSTDTQY
TRBV28	-	13	TRBJ1-4	ASSSLRDMNEKLF
TRBV2	-	11	TRBJ1-2	ASRTGTGFGYT
TRBV7-2	once	13	TRBJ1-2	ASSSYREANYGYT
TRBV7-9	-	12	TRBJ1-5	ASSLGDRGKPQH
TRBV20-1	-	11	TRBJ1-2	SASQISNYGYT
TRBV5-8	-	12	TRBJ1-4	ASSRDLWGEKLF
TRBV12-5	few	12	TRBJ1-2	ASGSRGVSYGYT
TRBV6-1	-	14	TRBJ2-1	ASSERRSGGGNEQF
TRBV19	-	11	TRBJ1-2	ASGTGGNWGYT
TRBV28	-	12	TRBJ1-2	ASSLGPGSRGYT
TRBV6-2/TRBV6-3	many	11	TRBJ1-2	ASSYLPSYGYT
TRBV7-2	-	11	TRBJ1-3	ASSIRQGGTIY
TRBV4-1	-	10	TRBJ1-2	ASGLGRGGYT
TRBV19	-	13	TRBJ1-1	ASSVSSRVGTEAF
TRBV7-9	-	12	TRBJ2-1	ASRGGTEYNEQF
TRBV7-9	-	12	TRBJ2-7	ASSLQGHSYEQY
TRBV5-4	-	12	TRBJ1-1	ASSLGTGETEAF